These T cell receptor beta chains were read from a single sample in a study of blood T cell repertoires in COVID-19. TCRdb's table, derived via immunoSEQ multiplex PCR, lists solely in-frame clones and lacks some. The sample has more than 250,000 clones, 75% to 90% seen once; the top ten hold 6.3%. The sequencing sample was made of peripheral blood. These receptors all stem from a woman between 50 and 59 years old with COVID-19, enrolled during active disease. Each CDR3 is given with its conserved first and last residue. The D gene is left open where the match is weak. The listing skips clone size in some rows; elsewhere it reads once, few, many or a size class.

>TRBD1|few|TRBJ1-2|TRBV3-1/TRBV3-2
CASSQVTGGADYGYTF
TGTGCCAGCAGCCAAGTTACAGGGGGCGCTGACTATGGCTACACCTTC
>TRBD2|-|TRBJ2-7|TRBV7-2
CASSLGSKGLAGVYEQYF
TGTGCCAGCAGCTTAGGATCAAAGGGACTAGCGGGAGTATACGAGCAGTACTTC
>TRBD1|-|TRBJ2-3|TRBV5-6
CASSLAQGAGTDTQYF
TGTGCCAGCAGCTTGGCCCAGGGGGCAGGCACAGATACGCAGTATTTT
>-|-|TRBJ2-7|TRBV6-5
CASSTPLGYEQYF
TGTGCCAGCAGTACGCCACTAGGCTACGAGCAGTACTTC
>TRBD1|-|TRBJ2-2|TRBV6-5
CATRQGPNTGELFF
TGTGCCACCCGACAGGGGCCGAACACCGGGGAGCTGTTTTTT
>-|once|TRBJ2-1|TRBV20-1
CSARERREQFF
TGCAGTGCTAGAGAGCGGCGTGAGCAGTTCTTC
>TRBD2|-|TRBJ2-1|TRBV5-1
CASRTGLAGVAGNEQFF
TGCGCCAGCAGAACCGGACTAGCGGGAGTAGCGGGCAATGAGCAGTTCTTC
>-|few|TRBJ1-5|TRBV2
CASRDFTRSGNQPQHF
TGTGCCAGCAGGGACTTCACACGGAGTGGCAATCAGCCCCAGCATTTT
>-|-|TRBJ2-1|TRBV3-1/TRBV3-2
CASSYSGNEQFF
TGTGCCAGCAGTTATAGCGGCAATGAGCAGTTCTTC
>TRBD1|-|TRBJ2-7|TRBV18
CASSPDSTGTGGYEQYF
TGTGCCAGCTCACCAGATTCAACCGGGACAGGGGGCTACGAGCAGTACTTC
>TRBD1|-|TRBJ1-3|TRBV4-2
CASSHDGQGGNTIYF
TGTGCCAGCAGCCACGACGGACAGGGGGGAAACACCATATATTTT
>-|-|TRBJ2-3|TRBV9
CASSVEEGRDTQYF
TGTGCCAGCAGCGTAGAGGAGGGAAGAGATACGCAGTATTTT
>-|-|TRBJ1-2|TRBV30
CAWSPTDYGYTF
TGTGCCTGGAGTCCGACAGACTATGGCTACACCTTC
>-|-|TRBJ2-3|TRBV6-6
CATSRGTDTQYF
TGTGCCACCTCCAGGGGCACAGATACGCAGTATTTT
>TRBD1|-|TRBJ1-1|TRBV19
CASRGVRGLTYGNTEAFF
TGTGCCAGTAGGGGTGTCAGGGGGCTAACTTATGGGAACACTGAAGCTTTCTTT
>-|-|TRBJ2-1|TRBV6-5
CASSSSGQTSYNEQFF
TGTGCCAGCAGTTCATCGGGACAAACGAGTTACAATGAGCAGTTCTTC
>-|-|TRBJ2-2|TRBV27
CASSRQTNTGELFF
TGTGCCAGCAGTCGACAGACGAACACCGGGGAGCTGTTTTTT
>TRBD2|-|TRBJ2-3|TRBV5-1
CASSFGLAGTSTDTQYF
TGCGCCAGCAGCTTCGGTCTAGCGGGGACTAGCACAGATACGCAGTATTTT
>TRBD1|-|TRBJ2-7|TRBV7-2
CASSPPGQGYEQYF
TGTGCCAGCAGCCCGCCGGGACAGGGCTACGAGCAGTACTTC
>-|-|TRBJ1-4|TRBV6-5
CASSYSRPGVNEKLFF
TGTGCCAGCAGTTACTCACGCCCAGGGGTAAATGAAAAACTGTTTTTT
>-|once|TRBJ1-4|TRBV5-5
CASSSDRREKLFF
TGTGCCAGCAGCTCAGACAGGCGTGAAAAACTGTTTTTT
>-|-|TRBJ2-7|TRBV15
CATSQRVAYEQYF
TGTGCCACCAGCCAACGAGTAGCCTACGAGCAGTACTTC
>TRBD2|-|TRBJ2-7|TRBV6-5
CASSFSGRAGEQYF
TGTGCCAGCAGTTTTAGCGGGAGGGCCGGGGAGCAGTACTTC
>-|-|TRBJ1-1|TRBV27
CASSSSRVNTEAFF
TGTGCCAGCAGCTCGTCTCGGGTGAACACTGAAGCTTTCTTT
>TRBD2|-|TRBJ2-1|TRBV19
CASSIWTSGENEQFF
TGTGCCAGTAGTATCTGGACTAGCGGCGAGAATGAGCAGTTCTTC
>-|-|TRBJ2-7|TRBV7-2
CASSLGGRSSYEQYF
TGTGCCAGCAGCTTAGGGGGCCGGAGCTCCTACGAGCAGTACTTC
>TRBD2|-|TRBJ2-2|TRBV7-2
CASSLATGTSGSLGELFF
TGTGCCAGCAGCTTAGCAACAGGGACTAGCGGGAGCCTCGGGGAGCTGTTTTTT
>-|-|TRBJ2-3|TRBV18
CASRLRQGGADTQYF
TGTGCCAGCAGACTGAGACAGGGAGGCGCAGATACGCAGTATTTT
>TRBD2|-|TRBJ2-5|TRBV9
CASSWTSGIQETQYF
TGTGCCAGCTCATGGACTAGCGGTATCCAAGAGACCCAGTACTTC
>TRBD1|-|TRBJ1-1|TRBV3-1/TRBV3-2
CASSQGSGQAEAFF
TGTGCCAGCAGCCAAGGGTCGGGACAGGCTGAAGCTTTCTTT
>-|-|TRBJ1-1|TRBV9
CASSVSRDTQTFF
TGTGCCAGCAGCGTGAGCCGGGACACTCAAACTTTCTTT
>-|-|TRBJ2-5|TRBV5-1
CASSLFRAIETQYF
TGCGCCAGCAGCTTGTTCAGGGCTATCGAGACCCAGTACTTC
>TRBD2|-|TRBJ2-5|TRBV10-2
CASSAKLAGAPETQYF
TGCGCCAGCAGTGCTAAACTAGCGGGAGCCCCCGAGACCCAGTACTTC
>-|-|TRBJ2-6|TRBV3-1/TRBV3-2
CASSQVNLMVPGANVLTF
TGTGCCAGCAGCCAAGTTAACTTAATGGTCCCTGGGGCCAACGTCCTGACTTTC
>-|-|TRBJ2-3|TRBV1
CTSSQRLAECTDTQYF
TGCACCAGCAGCCAGAGACTAGCGGAGTGCACAGATACGCAGTATTTT
>-|once|TRBJ2-7|TRBV21-1
CASSNSRDSSYEQYF
TGTGCCAGCAGCAATTCCCGGGACAGTTCCTACGAGCAGTACTTC
>-|-|TRBJ1-2|TRBV12-3/TRBV12-4
CASSLNGGVSYTF
TGTGCCAGCAGTTTAAACGGGGGGGTGAGCTACACCTTC
>TRBD2|-|TRBJ2-1|TRBV29-1
CSVAFLAGVSEQFF
TGCAGCGTTGCTTTCCTAGCGGGAGTTTCTGAGCAGTTCTTC
>TRBD1|-|TRBJ1-2|TRBV2
CASSNSGTGSYGYTF
TGTGCCAGCAGTAATTCCGGGACAGGTTCCTATGGCTACACCTTC
>TRBD2|-|TRBJ2-1|TRBV7-3
CATRTSGAVNEQFF
TGTGCCACGCGGACTAGCGGGGCGGTCAATGAGCAGTTCTTC
>-|-|TRBJ2-2|TRBV9
CASSTHRSVNTGELFF
TGTGCCAGCAGCACCCACAGGAGTGTTAACACCGGGGAGCTGTTTTTT
>-|few|TRBJ1-1|TRBV27
CASSNMGRGTFTEAFF
TGTGCCAGCAGCAATATGGGACGGGGGACGTTCACTGAAGCTTTCTTT
>TRBD1|-|TRBJ2-3|TRBV5-1
CASSRQGTDTQYF
TGCGCCAGCAGCCGACAGGGGACAGATACGCAGTATTTT
>-|-|TRBJ2-2|TRBV15
CATSKGQPNTGELFF
TGTGCCACCAGCAAAGGACAGCCAAACACCGGGGAGCTGTTTTTT
>-|few|TRBJ1-5|TRBV6-6
CASSRMEGRFYQPQHF
TGTGCCAGCAGTCGGATGGAGGGAAGGTTCTATCAGCCCCAGCATTTT
>-|-|TRBJ2-4|TRBV6-1
CASSEGGIWAKNIQYF
TGTGCCAGCAGTGAAGGAGGGATATGGGCCAAAAACATTCAGTACTTC
>-|few|TRBJ2-7|TRBV7-2
CASSLVGGYSSYEQYF
TGTGCCAGCAGCTTAGTAGGCGGGTACAGCTCCTACGAGCAGTACTTC